Each of the 21 T cell receptor beta chains below was sequenced from the same sample in a study of T cells in Graves' hyperthyroidism and ophthalmopathy. Authors of the study amplified TCR beta CDR3 regions from RNA transcripts. Researchers ran a first-round RT-PCR on the TCR CDR3 using the HTBI primer set. TCRdb reprocessed the multiplex PCR reads via MiXCR and lists one record per CDR3 protein. The data contain roughly 660,000 distinct CDR3 sequences, around a sixth of them singletons. Sequenced input: blood. These receptors were taken from a man between 50 and 59 years old with Graves' hyperthyroidism.

This clonotype was detected many times. The CDR3 DNA is TGTGCCAGCAGATGGGGACAGACAATCCCTGGAAACACCATATATTTT. Amino acids: CASRWGQTIPGNTIYF. V is TRBV6-2 or TRBV6-3 and J is TRBJ1-3; 7 bases line up with TRBD1. The CDR3 contains 16 residues. J gave up 2 bases and V 6 bases, and 10 bases lay outside the gene matches. Germline V gene data show CDR1 as MNHEY and CDR2 as SVGEGT.

This chain connects TRBV5-1 to TRBJ2-1; 10 bases agree with TRBD2. The J segment lost 0 bases and the V segment lost 4 bases, leaving 4 bases of the junction unmatched. Germline V gene lookup returns CDR1 SGHRS and CDR2 YFSETQ. The CDR3 sequence is 16 residues long. CDR3 coding DNA: TGCGCCAGCAGCAGACTAGCGGGCAGCTCCTACAATGAGCAGTTCTTC. Amino acid sequence: CASSRLAGSSYNEQFF.

This clonotype was observed a few times. This rearrangement joins TRBV7-9 to TRBJ2-3; 11 bases agree with TRBD2. This CDR3 is built from 20 residues. Germline V gives CDR1 SEHNR, CDR2 FQNEAQ (reference sequence). The V gene end was trimmed by 4 bases and the J gene end by 5 bases; junction bases not matched to a gene: 20. The CDR3 bases are TGTGCCAGCAGCTCCCGACAGGGGAGAGTAGCGGGAGGGCCGGGAGATACGCAGTATTTT. This codes for CASSSRQGRVAGGPGDTQYF.

The sample holds a few counts of this clonotype. J is TRBJ2-7 and V is TRBV5-4; TRBD2 is a possible D gene (5 bases). CDR3 length: 14 amino acids. Germline CDR1 and CDR2: SGHNT and YYREEE (reference sequence). Trimming removed 4 bases at V and 4 bases at J, with 15 bases between. The CDR3 DNA is TGTGCCAGCAGCACACGGACTGAAGGGTACGAGCAGTACTTC. Protein: CASSTRTEGYEQYF.

This clonotype has ten or more counts. The V gene is TRBV20-1, the J gene TRBJ2-7; TRBD2 matches 8 bases. CDR1 DFQATT and CDR2 SNEGSKA come from the germline V gene (reference sequence). The CDR3 sequence is 14 residues long. Trimming cost V 2 bases and J 5 bases; bases outside gene matches: 8. DNA of the CDR3: TGCAGTGCTAGACTACCGGGAGGGCCGCACGAGCAGTACTTC. It codes for CSARLPGGPHEQYF.

The chain has TRBV19 and TRBJ2-7; TRBD1 might be the D (6 bases). Deletions cut 4 bases from V and 0 bases from J, with 10 bases between. Germline CDR1 and CDR2: LNHDA and SQIVND (reference sequence). This CDR3 is 14 amino acids long. The CDR3 region is CASSTTGISYEQYF. Here the CDR3 DNA reads TGTGCCAGTAGTACCACAGGGATCTCCTACGAGCAGTACTTC.

The chain carries TRBV6-5 and TRBJ2-2; no clear D. Germline CDR1 is MNHEY and CDR2 is SVGAGI. Trimming stripped 3 bases from V and 3 bases from J, with 8 bases between. This CDR3 comprises 14 residues. The CDR3 DNA sequence: TGTGCCAGCAGTTATAAGCCCTACACCGGGGAGCTGTTTTTT. It codes for CASSYKPYTGELFF.

Concerning this clonotype: A much bigger clone sits one base away, suggesting this may be a read error. The chain uses TRBV6-2 or TRBV6-3 and TRBJ2-2, with TRBD2 matching 12 bases. Trimming cost V 5 bases and J 0 bases; bases outside gene matches: 16. Germline V gene sequence: CDR1 MNHEY, CDR2 SVGEGT. The CDR3 spans 21 residues. CDR3 protein: CASSTYRFWTSGTTNTGELFF. In DNA form, the CDR3 reads TGTGCCAGCAGTACATATCGATTCTGGACTAGCGGGACGACGAACACCGGGGAGCTGTTTTTT.

This clonotype came up a few times. The gene calls are TRBV3-1 and TRBJ2-4; 9 bases agree with TRBD1. Germline V CDR1 and CDR2: LGHDT, YNNKEL (reference sequence). J gave up 7 bases and V 4 bases, and 8 bases lay outside the gene matches. The CDR3 length is 15 residues. DNA for the CDR3: TGTGCCAGCAGCCCTTCGGAGACAGGGGGGAACATTCAGTACTTC. Translation: CASSPSETGGNIQYF.

This clonotype has more than one count but fewer than ten. The rearrangement uses TRBV5-4 and TRBJ1-2; D uncertain. This CDR3 is 16 amino acids long. Per germline, CDR1 SGHNT and CDR2 YYREEE (reference sequence). V lost 5 bases and J lost 0, with 17 bases in between. For the CDR3, the DNA is TGTGCCAGCAGGGGAGGAAAAGGTCCACCTAACTATGGCTACACCTTC. Translation: CASRGGKGPPNYGYTF.

This clonotype was picked up many times. The J gene is TRBJ2-1, the V gene TRBV5-1; D gene unclear. V was pared by 4 bases and J by 0 bases, with 8 bases between. CDR1 is SGHRS, CDR2 YFSETQ, per germline. The CDR3 contains 14 residues. CDR3 in amino acids: CASSPANSYNEQFF. For the CDR3, the DNA is TGCGCCAGCAGCCCGGCAAACTCCTACAATGAGCAGTTCTTC.

Many counts were recorded for this clonotype. This chain joins TRBV11-2 and TRBJ1-6, with 10 bases aligning to TRBD1. Germline V gene data show CDR1 as SGHAT and CDR2 as FQNNGV. V lost 5 bases, J lost 6 bases, and 4 bases stayed unmatched. The CDR3 has 15 amino acids. CDR3 sequence: CASSLRTGGNSPLHF. CDR3 nucleotide sequence: TGTGCCAGCAGCCTTCGGACAGGGGGTAATTCACCCCTCCACTTT.

The V and J genes are TRBV30 and TRBJ2-1; weak D call: TRBD2 (5 bases). The CDR3 has 19 amino acids. The germline V and J ends were trimmed by 5 bases and 2 bases, with 28 bases remaining between them. Germline V gene data show CDR1 as GTSNPN and CDR2 as SVGIG (reference sequence). The CDR3 DNA reads TGTGCCTGGGGATTGAGGGTAGTCCCACTTCTCCTCCCCTACAATGAGCAGTTCTTC. Amino acid sequence: CAWGLRVVPLLLPYNEQFF.

This clonotype was seen a few times. The chain joins TRBV9 to TRBJ2-2; 11 bases line up with TRBD1. V was clipped by 4 bases and J by 5 bases; unmatched bases: 10. This CDR3 is built from 17 residues. The V gene's germline CDR1 is SGDLS and CDR2 YYNGEE. This CDR3 is CASSQRDRGIETGELFF. The CDR3, as DNA: TGTGCCAGCAGCCAGAGGGACAGGGGGATAGAGACCGGGGAGCTGTTTTTT.

Only a few counts were recorded for this clonotype. The V and J genes are TRBV29-1 and TRBJ2-1, with TRBD2 matching over 10 bases. Germline V lookup: CDR1 SQVTM, CDR2 ANQGSEA. The junction had 12 bases not matched to a gene; V was cut back by 4 bases and J by 3 bases. The CDR3 totals 17 residues. CDR3 bases: TGCAGCGTTGCGAGGGATTTAGCGGGAGGTGGCTACAATGAGCAGTTCTTC. It specifies CSVARDLAGGGYNEQFF.

The chain links TRBV19 to TRBJ1-3; the D is unclear. Germline values: CDR1 LNHDA, CDR2 SQIVND (reference sequence). The V end lost 8 bases, the J end lost 0 bases, and 11 bases lay between the germline ends. The CDR3 spans 14 residues. Written as DNA, the CDR3 is TGTGCCAGTTCTGCACTGAACTCTGGAAACACCATATATTTT. Amino acid sequence: CASSALNSGNTIYF. Filled out from reference TRBV19 and TRBJ1-3, the complete variable domain reads DGGITQSPKYLFRKEGQNVTLSCEQNLNHDAMYWYRQDPGQGLRLIYYSQIVNDFQKGDIAEGYSVSREKKESFPLTVTSAQKNPTAFYLCASSALNSGNTIYFGEGSWLTVV.

In this sample, this clonotype turned up many times. The chain recombines TRBV28 with TRBJ2-6; D not resolved. V was clipped by 1 base and J by 1 base, with 5 bases between them. The germline gives CDR1 MDHEN, CDR2 SYDVKM. CDR3 length equals 15 residues. CDR3 in amino acids: CASSLSASGANVLTF. CDR3 sequence (DNA): TGTGCCAGCAGTTTATCCGCATCTGGGGCCAACGTCCTGACTTTC.

This chain uses TRBV11-2 with TRBJ1-1; the D is unclear. The V gene's germline CDR1 is SGHAT and CDR2 FQNNGV. The CDR3 extends over 15 amino acids. V lost 4 bases and J lost 3, with 15 bases in between. DNA for the CDR3: TGTGCCAGCAGCTCCCACCCCGAAGAGGACACTGAAGCTTTCTTT. Its translation: CASSSHPEEDTEAFF. The variable domain in full, with the rest retrieved from reference TRBV11-2 and TRBJ1-1, is EAGVAQSPRYKIIEKRQSVAFWCNPISGHATLYWYQQILGQGPKLLIQFQNNGVVDDSQLPKDRFSAERLKGVDSTLKIQPAKLEDSAVYLCASSSHPEEDTEAFFGQGTRLTVV.

This clonotype was counted at least ten times. CDR3 protein: CASSQGGGNNQPQHF. The CDR3 nucleotides are TGTGCCAGCAGCCAAGGAGGGGGAAACAATCAGCCCCAGCATTTT. The chain combines TRBV3-1 with TRBJ1-5; D may be TRBD1 (6 bases). From germline, CDR1 is LGHDT and CDR2 YNNKEL (reference sequence). This CDR3 is 15 amino acids long. V lost 1 base, J lost 3 bases, and 10 bases lay in between.

The gene calls are TRBV6-1 and TRBJ2-1, with D possibly TRBD1 on 5 matching bases. V lost 4 bases and J 9 bases, leaving 13 bases between the germline ends. Germline V gene data show CDR1 as MNHNS and CDR2 as SASEGT. CDR3 size: 13 residues. Written as DNA, the CDR3 is TGTGCCAGCAGTGGGACCCAGGGAACTGAGCAGTTCTTC. As protein: CASSGTQGTEQFF.

About this clonotype itself: Given a much more abundant clone one base away, this may be a read error. The chain combines TRBV12-3 or TRBV12-4 with TRBJ2-7; 7 positions agree with TRBD2. With 8 bases clipped from V and 7 bases from J, the junction kept 11 bases outside the gene matches. The CDR3 loop spans 13 amino acids. The CDR3 sequence is CASRGGPLEEQYF. Here the CDR3 DNA reads TGTGCCAGCCGCGGGGGACCCCTTGAGGAGCAGTACTTC.